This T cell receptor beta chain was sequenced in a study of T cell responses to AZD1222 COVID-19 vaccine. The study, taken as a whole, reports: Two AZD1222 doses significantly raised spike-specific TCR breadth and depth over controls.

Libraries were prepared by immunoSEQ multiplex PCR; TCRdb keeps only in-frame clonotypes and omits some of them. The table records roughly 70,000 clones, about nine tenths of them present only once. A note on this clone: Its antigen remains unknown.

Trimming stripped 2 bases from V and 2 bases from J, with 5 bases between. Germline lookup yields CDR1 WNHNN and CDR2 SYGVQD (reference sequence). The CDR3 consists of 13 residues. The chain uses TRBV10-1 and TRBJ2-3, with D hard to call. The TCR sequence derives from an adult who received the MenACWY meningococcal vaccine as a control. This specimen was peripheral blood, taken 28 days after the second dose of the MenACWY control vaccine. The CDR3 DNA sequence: TGCGCCAGCAGTGAGAGGGCCACAGATACGCAGTATTTT. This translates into CASSERATDTQYF.